A selection of T cell receptor beta chains follows, all from one sample in a study of early T cells in non-severe SARS-CoV-2 infection. TCRdb re-derived calls from the 5' RACE reads in MiXCR, one entry per CDR3 protein. In the table there are under 35,000 distinct CDR3 sequences, about 8.6% of which are singletons. Source material: whole blood. All receptors derive from an adult who was a healthcare worker with PCR-confirmed SARS-CoV-2 infection or an uninfected control (not recorded which). CDR3s include the opening cysteine and the closing phenylalanine or tryptophan. D genes are given only for firm matches. Not all rows give a size; the values are once, few, many and, for expanded clones, a class.

J,D,V,size,CDR3,DNA
TRBJ1-5,-,TRBV19,many,CASSMREGGFIRPQHF,TGTGCCAGTAGTATGAGGGAGGGTGGCTTTATTCGGCCCCAGCATTTT
TRBJ2-3,-,TRBV5-1,-,CASTPFGGGDTQYF,TGCGCCAGCACCCCCTTCGGAGGGGGAGATACGCAGTATTTT
TRBJ2-3,-,TRBV6-6,many,CACQGGPDTQYF,TGTGCCTGCCAGGGGGGCCCAGATACGCAGTATTTT
TRBJ1-1,-,TRBV5-1,-,CASSLFRNQNTEAFF,TGCGCCAGCAGCTTATTCCGTAATCAGAACACTGAAGCTTTCTTT
TRBJ1-6,-,TRBV6-5,many,CASSYSMGGARSPLHF,TGTGCCAGCAGTTACAGTATGGGGGGCGCGAGGTCACCCCTCCACTTT
TRBJ2-3,TRBD2,TRBV11-3,many,CASSSGGDYTDTQYF,TGTGCCAGCAGCTCCGGCGGGGACTACACAGATACGCAGTATTTT
TRBJ2-7,-,TRBV11-2,many,CASSPRDPSYEQYF,TGTGCCAGCAGCCCTCGGGACCCCTCCTACGAGCAGTACTTC
TRBJ2-7,TRBD2,TRBV7-8,-,CASSHGLAYNTSYEQYF,TGTGCCAGCAGCCATGGACTAGCGTACAACACCTCCTACGAGCAGTACTTC
TRBJ2-3,TRBD1,TRBV29-1,-,CSADRQGSLAQYF,TGCAGCGCTGACCGACAGGGTAGCTTGGCGCAGTATTTT
TRBJ2-5,TRBD2,TRBV29-1,many,CSVRDPGLAGDKTQYF,TGCAGCGTCCGGGACCCGGGACTAGCGGGGGATAAGACCCAGTACTTC
TRBJ2-7,-,TRBV6-2/TRBV6-3,many,CASDKGENYEQYF,TGTGCCAGCGACAAGGGGGAAAATTACGAGCAGTACTTC
TRBJ2-7,TRBD1,TRBV2,few,CASSTTGQGYEQYF,TGTGCCAGCAGTACGACGGGACAGGGATACGAGCAGTACTTC
TRBJ2-5,-,TRBV30,many,CAWSVQAGEETQYF,TGTGCCTGGAGTGTACAGGCAGGGGAAGAGACCCAGTACTTC
TRBJ2-5,-,TRBV3-1,-,CASSFRTGRQETQYF,TGTGCCAGCAGCTTCCGGACTGGTCGACAAGAGACCCAGTACTTC
TRBJ2-5,TRBD1,TRBV7-8,many,CASRRKRGQVETQYF,TGTGCCAGCCGCCGGAAGAGGGGGCAGGTAGAGACCCAGTACTTC
TRBJ2-5,TRBD1,TRBV7-2,many,CASSGMTGAVGETQYF,TGTGCCAGCAGCGGGATGACAGGGGCTGTCGGGGAGACCCAGTACTTC
TRBJ1-5,-,TRBV7-9,many,CASSYETQPQHF,TGTGCCAGCAGCTACGAAACCCAGCCCCAGCATTTT
TRBJ2-7,TRBD2,TRBV3-1,many,CASSQVLAGGSEQYF,TGTGCCAGCAGCCAAGTACTAGCGGGGGGCAGCGAGCAGTACTTC
TRBJ2-7,-,TRBV5-1,many,CASSLTPGSSSYEQYF,TGCGCCAGCAGCTTAACCCCCGGGTCAAGCTCCTACGAGCAGTACTTC
TRBJ2-4,TRBD1,TRBV12-3/TRBV12-4,-,CASSHFSRQGQNIQYF,TGTGCCAGCAGCCACTTCTCTAGACAGGGTCAAAACATTCAGTACTTC
TRBJ2-1,TRBD2,TRBV6-2/TRBV6-3,many,CASSYSPSGGIEQFF,TGTGCCAGCAGTTACTCTCCTAGCGGGGGTATTGAGCAGTTCTTC
TRBJ1-1,-,TRBV10-3,many,CAISESLGLMNTEAFF,TGTGCCATCAGTGAGTCCTTGGGACTGATGAACACTGAAGCTTTCTTT
TRBJ2-6,-,TRBV6-2/TRBV6-3,-,CASSRDSSGANVLTF,TGTGCCAGCAGCCGCGACAGCTCTGGGGCCAACGTCCTGACTTTC
TRBJ1-1,-,TRBV6-6,few,CASSYGQSFLNTEAFF,TGTGCCAGCAGTTACGGACAGAGTTTTTTGAACACTGAAGCTTTCTTT